This T cell receptor beta chain was retrieved from a study of CD8 T cells in Susac syndrome. Overall study results and limits: The study recognized that its TCR sequencing and HLA analysis covered a relatively small number of individuals.

The study sequenced TCR beta in blood CD8+ and CD4+ T cells. Turning to this clonotype: Antigen specificity is unknown.

Trimming removed 0 bases from V and 4 bases from J, with 9 bases in between. CDR3 length equals 13 residues. CDR1 is GTSNPN and CDR2 is SVGIG in the germline V gene (reference sequence). RNA amounts of roughly 0.45 to 1 ug underwent reverse transcription with random hexamers. Across 54 Vbeta and 13 Jbeta, immunoSEQ multiplex PCR amplified TCR beta CDR3. TCRdb recomputed calls from the immunoSEQ multiplex PCR reads with MiXCR, one row per CDR3 protein. The table records around 180,000 distinct CDR3 sequences, roughly 92% of them present only once. J is TRBJ1-1 and V is TRBV30; tentative D call: TRBD1 (6 bases). The origin of this receptor is a human donor with multiple sclerosis. Sample: CD4+ T cells from PBMCs. The chain's CDR3 is CAWSVKGGTEAFF. The CDR3 coding sequence is TGTGCCTGGAGTGTAAAGGGGGGCACTGAAGCTTTCTTT.